The rows below give T cell receptor beta chains drawn from one sample of a study of CD8 T cells in Susac syndrome. TCRdb re-called the immunoSEQ multiplex PCR reads with MiXCR, one entry per CDR3 protein. Found here are 140,000 to 150,000 distinct CDR3 sequences, more than 90% of them singletons; the top ten hold roughly 0.08%. The material sequenced was CD4+ T cells from PBMCs. These receptors were collected from a human donor with Susac syndrome. Both conserved end residues are part of each CDR3. A D gene is named only where the DNA matches it firmly. Clone size is shown for a subset of rows, as once, few, many or a class of expanded clone.

TRBJ2-1 NA TRBV18 NA CASSHGTPEGNEQFF TGTGCCAGCTCACATGGGACACCGGAGGGGAATGAGCAGTTCTTC
TRBJ2-4 TRBD2 TRBV9 NA CASSVEASGTNIQYF TGTGCCAGCAGCGTAGAGGCTAGCGGTACAAACATTCAGTACTTC
TRBJ1-5 NA TRBV6-1 NA CASTPYNNQPQHF TGTGCCAGCACCCCTTACAACAATCAGCCCCAGCATTTT
TRBJ2-7 NA TRBV20-1 once CSARDRTSFRWEQYF TGCAGTGCTAGAGATAGAACTAGCTTTCGATGGGAGCAGTACTTC
TRBJ2-2 NA TRBV7-9 NA CASSHKVAGPSNTGELFF TGTGCCAGCAGCCATAAGGTGGCAGGCCCATCGAACACCGGGGAGCTGTTTTTT
TRBJ1-1 NA TRBV4-1 NA CASSQPRRGNTEAFF TGCGCCAGCAGCCAACCCCGGAGGGGGAACACTGAAGCTTTCTTT
TRBJ2-3 NA TRBV19 NA CASSITTATMDTQYF TGTGCCAGTAGTATTACGACAGCCACGATGGATACGCAGTATTTT
TRBJ2-1 TRBD2 TRBV29-1 NA CSAELAGVPNEQFF TGCAGCGCCGAACTAGCGGGGGTCCCAAATGAGCAGTTCTTC
TRBJ2-2 TRBD1 TRBV6-2/TRBV6-3 NA CASSPLTGGGSGELFF TGTGCCAGCAGCCCCCTGACAGGGGGAGGCAGCGGGGAGCTGTTTTTT
TRBJ1-2 NA TRBV20-1 NA CSARAGAYGYTF TGCAGTGCTAGAGCAGGGGCCTATGGCTACACCTTC
TRBJ2-1 NA TRBV3-1 NA CASSQRLGGNNEQFF TGTGCCAGCAGCCAACGGTTAGGGGGAAACAATGAGCAGTTCTTC
TRBJ2-1 TRBD2 TRBV3-1 NA CASSPSGRNYNEQFF TGTGCCAGCAGCCCCAGCGGGAGAAACTACAATGAGCAGTTCTTC
TRBJ2-7 TRBD2 TRBV6-5 NA CASTVTSGSSYEQYF TGTGCCAGCACCGTTACTAGCGGGAGCTCCTACGAGCAGTACTTC
TRBJ1-6 NA TRBV20-1 NA CSVTDDRRVNSPLHF TGCAGTGTCACGGATGACAGGAGGGTTAATTCACCCCTCCACTTT
TRBJ2-1 NA TRBV20-1 NA CSARDGYNEQFF TGCAGTGCTAGAGACGGATACAATGAGCAGTTCTTC
TRBJ2-7 NA TRBV20-1 NA CSARDRSWQGNSYEQYF TGCAGTGCTAGAGATCGTTCCTGGCAGGGAAATTCCTACGAGCAGTACTTC
TRBJ2-7 NA TRBV5-6 NA CASSWGTGSYEQYF TGTGCCAGCAGCTGGGGGACTGGATCCTACGAGCAGTACTTC
TRBJ2-4 NA TRBV11-1 NA CASSLGRNIQYF TGTGCCAGCAGCTTGGGGCGAAACATTCAGTACTTC
TRBJ1-4 NA TRBV15 NA CATSSLGRTAQYEKLFF TGTGCCACCAGCAGCTTAGGAAGGACAGCCCAGTATGAAAAACTGTTTTTT